This T cell receptor beta chain was sequenced during a study of blood T cell repertoires in COVID-19. The overall study: Sample material is recorded as cDNA or gDNA derived from T cells, B-cell-depleted T cells, or PBMCs.

This clone showed up just a few times. Clones were sequenced by immunoSEQ multiplex PCR, and TCRdb holds only the in-frame ones, with some missing. The sample includes more than 200,000 clones, about nine tenths of them seen just once. In germline, CDR1 is SEHNR, CDR2 FQNEAQ (reference sequence). The CDR3 has 19 amino acids. With V trimmed by 5 bases and J by 1 base, 17 bases remained unmatched. The clonotype was recovered from a man aged 25 to 45 in a cohort exposed to, infected with or recovered from COVID-19 (not recorded which). The gene calls are TRBV7-9 and TRBJ2-1; 7 bases are shared with TRBD2. The sequenced material came from PBMCs or T cells enriched from blood (not recorded which). CDR3 nucleotide sequence: TGTGCCAGCAGCAACGTCCCTTTTAGGGGCGGGAGATCCTACAATGAGCAGTTCTTC. As protein: CASSNVPFRGGRSYNEQFF.